A selection of T cell receptor beta chains follows, all from one sample in a study of blood T cell repertoires in COVID-19. The protocol was immunoSEQ multiplex PCR, while the TCRdb copy is restricted to in-frame clones and leaves out a portion. Of roughly 120,000 clones in the sample, approximately 68% are singletons; the top ten hold 6% to 8%. The sequencing input was peripheral blood. The receptors were gathered from an older woman with acute or convalescent COVID-19. CDR3s leave out the opening cysteine and the closing phenylalanine or tryptophan.

CDR3: ASSLQGRNEQF
V: TRBV5-4

CDR3: ASIGLAGATNEQF
V: TRBV5-1

CDR3: ASSVRRSSSYNSPLH
V: TRBV9

CDR3: ASTGQGSYEQY
V: TRBV2

CDR3: ASRANRQGRQETQY
V: TRBV19

CDR3: ASISLRSGGGTQY
V: TRBV6-5

CDR3: ASRRLAGALQETQY
V: TRBV7-9

CDR3: ASSQGAMSNTEAF
V: TRBV3-1/TRBV3-2

CDR3: ASRGTGVTGELF
V: TRBV19

CDR3: ASSHQGPGNTIY
V: TRBV3-1/TRBV3-2

CDR3: ASSLTWRTEAF
V: TRBV5-4

CDR3: ASRPTGVRSYNEQF
V: TRBV5-1

CDR3: ASSVLRGWDTGELF
V: TRBV9

CDR3: ASSSDRVKGNTIY
V: TRBV18

CDR3: ASSLARDRGHNQPQH
V: TRBV7-9

CDR3: ASSVWGHETQY
V: TRBV9

CDR3: ASSSDRDYGYT
V: TRBV5-4

CDR3: ASSLSYEVDTQY
V: TRBV7-3

CDR3: SASGAGHTEAF
V: TRBV20-1